This TCR beta chain was found in a study of OX40 agonist ivuxolimab in advanced cancers. Whole-study context: Ivuxolimab, an antibody that agonizes OX40 (CD134), was administered to the patients. Findings and caveats of the study: Low normalized T-cell clonal expansion was also seen in some nonresponders. Dosing at 0.1 to 3.0 mg/kg was accompanied by clonal expansion of CD4+ and CD8+ blood T cells by week 6.

For this clone: Its antigen is not known.

The length of the CDR3 is 16 residues. Looked up from germline, CDR1 is SGHNT and CDR2 is YYREEE (reference sequence). V shed 4 bases, J shed 4 bases, and the junction held 11 bases outside the gene matches. Generated by immunoSEQ multiplex PCR, the TCRdb table keeps only in-frame clones and is missing some. This table holds over 55,000 clones, approximately 86% found once. Cycle 7 day 1, cycle 4 day 1, and baseline were the timepoints at which blood was sampled. The V gene is TRBV5-4, the J gene TRBJ1-2; TRBD1 matches 9 bases. The TCR originated in an adult with an advanced solid tumor such as melanoma, head and neck, liver or kidney cancer. The specimen comprised CD4+ or CD8+ T cells sorted from blood, sampled in a trial of the OX40 agonist ivuxolimab. CDR3 region: CASSPGGGDRAYGYTF. In DNA form, the CDR3 reads TGTGCCAGCAGCCCCGGGGGAGGGGACAGGGCCTATGGCTACACCTTC.